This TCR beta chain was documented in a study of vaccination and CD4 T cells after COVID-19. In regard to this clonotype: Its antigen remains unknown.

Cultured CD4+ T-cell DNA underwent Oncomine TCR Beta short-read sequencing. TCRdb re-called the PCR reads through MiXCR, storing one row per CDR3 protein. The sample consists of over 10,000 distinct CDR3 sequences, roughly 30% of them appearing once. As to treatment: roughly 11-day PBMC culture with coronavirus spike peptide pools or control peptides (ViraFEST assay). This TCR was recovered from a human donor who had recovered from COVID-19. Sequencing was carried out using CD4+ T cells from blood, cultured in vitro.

CDR3 DNA sequence: TGCAGTGCTAGGGACAGGCGTTCGAGTACGACCCAGTACTTC. It yields the protein CSARDRRSSTTQYF. V gene TRBV20-1 combines with J gene TRBJ2-5, with 7 positions matching TRBD1. Germline trimming cut 3 bases from V and 7 bases from J; bases unmatched to any gene: 11. Germline CDR1 is DFQATT and CDR2 is SNEGSKA (reference sequence). CDR3 length: 14 residues.